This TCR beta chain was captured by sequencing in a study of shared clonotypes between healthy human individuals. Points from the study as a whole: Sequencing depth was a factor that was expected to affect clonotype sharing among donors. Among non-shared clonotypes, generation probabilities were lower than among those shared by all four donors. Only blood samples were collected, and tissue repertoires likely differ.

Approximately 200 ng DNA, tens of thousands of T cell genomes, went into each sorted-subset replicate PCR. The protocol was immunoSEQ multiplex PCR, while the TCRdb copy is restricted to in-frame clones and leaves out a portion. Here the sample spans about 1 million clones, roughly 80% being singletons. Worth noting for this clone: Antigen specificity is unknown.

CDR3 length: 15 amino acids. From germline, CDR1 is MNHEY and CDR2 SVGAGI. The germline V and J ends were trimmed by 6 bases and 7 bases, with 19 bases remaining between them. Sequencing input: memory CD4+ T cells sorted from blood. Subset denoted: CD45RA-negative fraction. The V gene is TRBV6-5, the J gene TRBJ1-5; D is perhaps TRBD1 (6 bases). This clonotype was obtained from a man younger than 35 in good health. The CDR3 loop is CASSPKGGGSQPQHF. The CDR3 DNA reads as TGTGCCAGCAGCCCTAAGGGGGGCGGATCCCAGCCCCAGCATTTT.